The 13 T cell receptor beta chains in this list originate from one sample, sequenced in a study of T cells in Graves' hyperthyroidism and ophthalmopathy. There were TCR beta CDR3 regions amplified from RNA transcripts. In the first-round RT-PCR of the TCR CDR3, the HTBI primer set was used. TCRdb re-analysed the multiplex PCR reads in MiXCR, keeping a single row per CDR3 protein. Of fewer than 900,000 distinct CDR3 sequences in the sample, roughly a sixth were seen once. Sequenced sample: blood. The receptors shown here come from a woman in her forties or fifties with Graves' hyperthyroidism that later progressed to Graves' ophthalmopathy.

This clonotype was seen repeatedly, ten times or more. The rearrangement uses TRBV18 and TRBJ1-4; D is undetermined. The germline V and J ends were trimmed by 3 bases and 6 bases, with 14 bases remaining between them. In germline, CDR1 is KGHSH, CDR2 LQKENI. The CDR3 length is 15 residues. The CDR3 here is CASSPPAGLDEKLFF. The CDR3 bases are TGTGCCAGCTCACCTCCGGCGGGGTTGGATGAAAAACTGTTTTTT.

V is TRBV28 and J is TRBJ2-7, with D perhaps matching TRBD1 or TRBD2 (5 bases each). This CDR3 is 15 amino acids long. The V end lost 5 bases, the J end lost 9 bases, and 23 bases lay between the germline ends. In germline, CDR1 is MDHEN, CDR2 SYDVKM. Written as DNA, the CDR3 is TGTGCCAGCAGTCCGAACCGGGACCTGGAATCTCGGCAGTACTTC. Protein product: CASSPNRDLESRQYF.

This clonotype appeared many times. The chain employs TRBV2 and TRBJ1-2, with 11 bases identical to TRBD1. With 7 bases clipped from V and 7 bases from J, the junction kept 8 bases outside the gene matches. Germline lookup yields CDR1 SNHLY and CDR2 FYNNEI. The length of the CDR3 is 14 residues. The CDR3: CASILGQGAGGYTF. CDR3 DNA: TGTGCCAGCATATTAGGACAGGGGGCCGGTGGCTACACCTTC.

This clonotype was counted between two and nine times. Germline is not matched at one junction end, which may reflect a read error. The chain couples TRBV7-3 to TRBJ2-3, with 7 nucleotides matching TRBD1. Per the germline V gene, CDR1 is SGHTA and CDR2 is FQGTGA. CDR3 length equals 18 residues. CDR3 residues: CTSSLMGTATASGDTQYF. CDR3 DNA: TGTACCAGCAGCTTAATGGGGACAGCGACCGCCTCCGGAGATACGCAGTATTTT.

This clonotype was observed a few times. V usage is TRBV14 and J usage is TRBJ2-2; 8 bases line up with TRBD1. CDR3 size: 17 residues. Trimming removed 2 bases from V and 4 bases from J; junction bases left unmatched: 9. Germline CDR1 and CDR2: SGHDN and FVKESK. The CDR3 DNA follows: TGTGCCAGCAGCCAATTACCCAGGGGGCCGGGCACCGGGGAGCTGTTTTTT. It yields the protein CASSQLPRGPGTGELFF.

On this clonotype itself: A read error may be the cause here, since a much bigger clone is one base away. The chain uses TRBV6-1 and TRBJ1-6; 7 bases line up with TRBD1. The CDR3 is 15 amino acids. Germline V gene lookup returns CDR1 MNHNS and CDR2 SASEGT. The CDR3 region is CASSTQGLGYSPRHF. The CDR3 nucleotides read TGTGCCAGCAGTACACAGGGGCTTGGGTATTCACCCCGCCACTTT.

This clonotype was counted many times. The chain employs TRBV3-1 and TRBJ2-3, with 10 positions matching TRBD2. This CDR3 contains 17 residues. V lost 0 bases to trimming and J lost 0 bases; unmatched junction nucleotides: 3. Germline values: CDR1 LGHDT, CDR2 YNNKEL (reference sequence). The CDR3 sequence: CASSQDEAGGSTDTQYF. The CDR3 DNA sequence: TGTGCCAGCAGCCAAGATGAAGCGGGGGGGAGCACAGATACGCAGTATTTT.

Note on this clonotype: An end of the junction differs from the germline gene, which may be a read error. The V call is TRBV28, the J call TRBJ2-3; D tentatively reads TRBD1 or TRBD2 (5 bases each). This CDR3 is built from 14 residues. In germline, CDR1 is MDHEN, CDR2 SYDVKM. CDR3 sequence: CATSGGSSTDTQYF. As DNA, the CDR3 is TGTGCCACCAGTGGGGGATCTAGCACAGATACGCAGTATTTT.

The chain employs TRBV27 and TRBJ2-7; TRBD1 agrees at 12 bases. The CDR3 totals 15 residues. From germline, CDR1 is MNHEY and CDR2 SMNVEV (reference sequence). V was pared by 5 bases and J by 7 bases, with 9 bases of the junction left unmatched. The CDR3 protein is CASSPAGTGGGEQYF. The CDR3 nucleotides are TGTGCCAGCAGTCCCGCCGGGACAGGGGGCGGAGAGCAGTACTTC.

In this sample, this clonotype turned up many times. This chain joins TRBV5-1 and TRBJ2-1; 7 bases match TRBD2. Germline CDR1 SGHRS, CDR2 YFSETQ. V lost 4 bases and J lost 10; bases outside the gene matches: 5. The CDR3 extends over 12 amino acids. CDR3: CASSSAGEEQFF. DNA for the CDR3: TGCGCCAGCAGCAGCGCGGGGGAGGAGCAGTTCTTC.

This clonotype was counted a few times. The chain is built from TRBV12-5 and TRBJ1-2; maybe TRBD1 (5 bases). V was cut by 7 bases and J by 4 bases, with 19 bases left in between. Germline V gene sequence: CDR1 LGHNT, CDR2 FRNRAP. This CDR3 contains 15 residues. The CDR3 spells CASVPPGGASYGYTF. CDR3 bases: TGTGCTAGTGTCCCCCCGGGAGGGGCCTCCTATGGCTACACCTTC.

The chain carries TRBV7-3 and TRBJ1-1; 9 nucleotides align to TRBD1. The trim removed 1 base at V and 6 bases at J, leaving 6 bases unmatched. Germline CDR1 is SGHTA and CDR2 is FQGTGA. The CDR3 is 15 amino acids. CDR3 loop: CASSLKGQGAAEAFF. CDR3 sequence (DNA): TGTGCCAGCAGCTTAAAGGGACAGGGCGCGGCTGAAGCTTTCTTT.

This clonotype was found a few times. The rearrangement uses TRBV25-1 and TRBJ2-7; D may be TRBD2 (5 bases). Germline V gene sequence: CDR1 MGHDK, CDR2 SYGVNS. The CDR3 contains 13 residues. Trimming removed 7 bases from V and 3 bases from J, with 13 bases in between. CDR3 protein: CASTHGMGYEQYF. In nucleotides, the CDR3 is TGTGCCAGCACCCACGGGATGGGCTACGAGCAGTACTTC.